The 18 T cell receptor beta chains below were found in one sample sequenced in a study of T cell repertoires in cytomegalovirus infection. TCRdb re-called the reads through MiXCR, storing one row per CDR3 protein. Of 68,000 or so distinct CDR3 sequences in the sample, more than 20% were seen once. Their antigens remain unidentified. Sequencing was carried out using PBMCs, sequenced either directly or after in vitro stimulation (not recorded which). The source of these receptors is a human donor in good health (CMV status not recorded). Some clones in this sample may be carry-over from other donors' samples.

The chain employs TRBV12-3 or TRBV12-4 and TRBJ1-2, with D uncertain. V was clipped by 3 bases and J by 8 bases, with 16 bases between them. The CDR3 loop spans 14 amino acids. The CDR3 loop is CASSFDPRSWGYTF. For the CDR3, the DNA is TGTGCCAGCAGTTTTGACCCCCGCTCTTGGGGCTACACCTTC.

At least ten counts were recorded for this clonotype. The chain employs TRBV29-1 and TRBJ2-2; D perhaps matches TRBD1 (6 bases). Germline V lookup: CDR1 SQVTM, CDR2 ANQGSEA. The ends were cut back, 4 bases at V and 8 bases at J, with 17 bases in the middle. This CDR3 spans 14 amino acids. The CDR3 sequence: CSVGGQNQAGELFF. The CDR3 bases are TGCAGCGTTGGGGGACAAAATCAGGCGGGGGAGCTGTTTTTT.

CDR3 sequence: CASREKSGYTF. The CDR3 bases are TGTGCCAGTAGGGAGAAGTCTGGCTACACCTTC. The rearrangement joins TRBV19 to TRBJ1-2; D unclear. Germline V gene data show CDR1 as LNHDA and CDR2 as SQIVND (reference sequence). Trimming stripped 6 bases from V and 7 bases from J, with 9 bases between. The CDR3 contains 11 residues.

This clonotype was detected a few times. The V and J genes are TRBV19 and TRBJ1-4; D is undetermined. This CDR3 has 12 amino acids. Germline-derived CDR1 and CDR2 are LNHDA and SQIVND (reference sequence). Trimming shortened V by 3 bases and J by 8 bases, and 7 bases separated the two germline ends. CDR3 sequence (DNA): TGTGCCAGTAGTATCGCGGACGAAAAACTGTTTTTT. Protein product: CASSIADEKLFF. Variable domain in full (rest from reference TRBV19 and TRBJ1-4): DGGITQSPKYLFRKEGQNVTLSCEQNLNHDAMYWYRQDPGQGLRLIYYSQIVNDFQKGDIAEGYSVSREKKESFPLTVTSAQKNPTAFYLCASSIADEKLFFGSGTQLSVL.

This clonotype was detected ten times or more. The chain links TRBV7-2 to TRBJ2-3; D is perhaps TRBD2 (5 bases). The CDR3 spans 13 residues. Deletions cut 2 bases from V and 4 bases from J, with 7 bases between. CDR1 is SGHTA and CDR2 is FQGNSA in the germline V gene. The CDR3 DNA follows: TGTGCCAGCAGCTTAATCGGGGCAGATACGCAGTATTTT. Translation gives CASSLIGADTQYF.

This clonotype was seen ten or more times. CDR3 bases: TGTGCCAGCAGCGCGACCGGGATGAACACCGGGGAGCTGTTTTTT. Translated, it gives CASSATGMNTGELFF. This chain links TRBV7-3 with TRBJ2-2, with D maybe TRBD2 (5 bases). The CDR3 is 15 amino acids. In germline, CDR1 is SGHTA, CDR2 FQGTGA. Trimming took 5 bases from V and 1 from J, leaving 11 bases between them.

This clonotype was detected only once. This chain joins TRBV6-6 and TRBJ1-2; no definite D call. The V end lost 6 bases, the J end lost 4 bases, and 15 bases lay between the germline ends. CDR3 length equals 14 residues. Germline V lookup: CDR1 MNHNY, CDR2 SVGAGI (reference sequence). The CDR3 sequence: CASRKPSRPYGYTF. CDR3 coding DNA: TGTGCCAGCAGGAAACCGTCCAGGCCCTATGGCTACACCTTC.

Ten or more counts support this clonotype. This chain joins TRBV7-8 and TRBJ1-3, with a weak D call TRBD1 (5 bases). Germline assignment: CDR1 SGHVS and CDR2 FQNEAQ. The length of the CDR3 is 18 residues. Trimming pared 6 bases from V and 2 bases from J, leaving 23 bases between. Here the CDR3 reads CASSLKPDSLQTGNTIYF. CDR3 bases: TGTGCCAGCAGTTTGAAACCCGACAGCCTTCAGACTGGAAACACCATATATTTT. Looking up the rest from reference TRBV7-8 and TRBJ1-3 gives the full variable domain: GAGVSQSPRYKVAKRGQDVALRCDPISGHVSLFWYQQALGQGPEFLTYFQNEAQLDKSGLPSDRFFAERPEGSVSTLKIQRTQQEDSAVYLCASSLKPDSLQTGNTIYFGEGSWLTVV.

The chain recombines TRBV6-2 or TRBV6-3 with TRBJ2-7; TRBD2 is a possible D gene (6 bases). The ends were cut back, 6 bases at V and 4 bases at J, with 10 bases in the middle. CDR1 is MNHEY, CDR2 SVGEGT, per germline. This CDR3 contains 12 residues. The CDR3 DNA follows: TGTGCCAGCAGCGCGACTAGGTACGAGCAGTACTTC. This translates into CASSATRYEQYF.

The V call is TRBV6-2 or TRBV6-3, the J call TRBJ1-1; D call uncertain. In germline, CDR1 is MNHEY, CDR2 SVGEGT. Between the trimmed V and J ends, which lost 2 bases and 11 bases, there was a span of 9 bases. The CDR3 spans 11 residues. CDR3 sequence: CASSYKGKAFF. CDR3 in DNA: TGTGCCAGCAGTTACAAAGGAAAGGCTTTCTTT.

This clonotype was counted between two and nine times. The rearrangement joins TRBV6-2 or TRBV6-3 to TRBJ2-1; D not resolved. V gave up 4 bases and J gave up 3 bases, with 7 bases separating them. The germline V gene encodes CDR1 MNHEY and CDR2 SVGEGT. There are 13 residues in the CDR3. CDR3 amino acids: CASSSGFYNEQFF. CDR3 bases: TGTGCCAGCAGTTCAGGTTTCTACAATGAGCAGTTCTTC.

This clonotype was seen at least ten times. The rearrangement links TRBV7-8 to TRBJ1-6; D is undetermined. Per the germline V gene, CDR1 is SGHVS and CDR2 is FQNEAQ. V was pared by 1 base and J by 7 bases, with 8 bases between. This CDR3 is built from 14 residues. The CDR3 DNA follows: TGTGCCAGCAGCTTAGACCTGGGGAATTCACCCCTCCACTTT. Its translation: CASSLDLGNSPLHF.

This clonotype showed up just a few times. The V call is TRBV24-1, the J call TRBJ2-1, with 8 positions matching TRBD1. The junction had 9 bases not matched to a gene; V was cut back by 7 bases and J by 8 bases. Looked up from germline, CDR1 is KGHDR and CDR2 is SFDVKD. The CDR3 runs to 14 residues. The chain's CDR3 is CATRGTGRGDEQFF. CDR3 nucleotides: TGTGCCACCAGGGGGACAGGTCGGGGCGATGAGCAGTTCTTC.

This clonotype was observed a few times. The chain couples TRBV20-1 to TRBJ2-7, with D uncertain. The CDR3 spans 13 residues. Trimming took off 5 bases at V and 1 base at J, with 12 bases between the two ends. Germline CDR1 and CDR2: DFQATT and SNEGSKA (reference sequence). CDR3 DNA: TGCAGTGCTCCCTTTTCCATATCCTACGAGCAGTACTTC. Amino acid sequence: CSAPFSISYEQYF.

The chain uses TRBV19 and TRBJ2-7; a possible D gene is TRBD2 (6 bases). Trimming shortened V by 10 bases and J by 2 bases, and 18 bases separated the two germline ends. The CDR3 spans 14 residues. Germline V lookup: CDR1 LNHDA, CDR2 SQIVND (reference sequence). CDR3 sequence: CATIQSGFPYEQYF. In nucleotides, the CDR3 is TGTGCCACCATTCAAAGCGGGTTCCCCTACGAGCAGTACTTC.

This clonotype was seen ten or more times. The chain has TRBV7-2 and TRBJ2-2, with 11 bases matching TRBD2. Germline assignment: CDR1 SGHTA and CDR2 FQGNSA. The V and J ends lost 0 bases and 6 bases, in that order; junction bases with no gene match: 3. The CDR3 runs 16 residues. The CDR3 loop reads CASSLASGRASGELFF. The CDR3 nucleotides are TGTGCCAGCAGCTTAGCTAGCGGGAGGGCCTCCGGGGAGCTGTTTTTT.

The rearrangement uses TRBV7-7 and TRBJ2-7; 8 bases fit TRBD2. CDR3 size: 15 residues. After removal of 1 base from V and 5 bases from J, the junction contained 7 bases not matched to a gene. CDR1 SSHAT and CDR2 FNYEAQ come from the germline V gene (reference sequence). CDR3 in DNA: TGTGCCAGCAGCTTAGGGACTAGCCCCTTAGACGAGCAGTACTTC. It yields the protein CASSLGTSPLDEQYF.

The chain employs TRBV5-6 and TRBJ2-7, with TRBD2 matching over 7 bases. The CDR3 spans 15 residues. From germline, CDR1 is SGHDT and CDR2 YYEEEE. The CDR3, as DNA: TGTGCCAGCAGCTCCCGTGGGCGGGAGTGGTACGAGCAGTACGTT. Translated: CASSSRGREWYEQYV.